Here is one T cell receptor (beta chain) with its context. This clonotype appeared many times. The target of this receptor is not known. No much larger clone exists at a distance of one base, and base qualities are not known. For unsorted PBMC libraries, 2 million PBMCs were used after storage in RNAlater at -80 degrees C until RNA extraction. The multiple sclerosis patients were enrolled in a US clinical protocol that used magnetic resonance imaging to evaluate disease progression. Peripheral blood was subjected to Ficoll-Hypaque density gradient centrifugation to isolate PBMCs, which were then cryopreserved in liquid nitrogen. The CDR3 contains 15 residues, cysteine and phenylalanine counted. Only CDR3 DNA remains: 45 bases, in frame from the first base. V gives up 1 base and J gives up 2 bases, and the segment between their germline ends measures 11 bases. CDR1 and CDR2, per the germline V gene, are SGHRS and YFSETQ.

These data belong to a study of neurological immune-mediated disorders (dated by TCRdb to the late 2010s). For the wider study: Among the roughly 34 multiple sclerosis patients, relapsing-remitting MS was present in some 31 and secondary progressive MS was present in 3. The approximately 110 TCR-beta libraries included longitudinal samples, technical triplicates and paired sorted CD4+ and CD8+ T-cell subsets alongside PBMC samples. Peripheral blood TCR-beta repertoires from patients with HTLV-I-associated myelopathy (HAM/TSP), patients with multiple sclerosis, and healthy controls were compared in the study using UMI-based sequencing. The cohort comprised 60 to 75 subjects: roughly 15 HAM/TSP patients, some 35 multiple sclerosis patients and around 20 healthy controls. Broad study findings and their caveats: In phylogenetic analysis, the repertoires of 18 of 34 MS patients grouped into a cluster of related CDR3 sequences, which suggests a possible signature at the repertoire level. No clinical or MRI features were associated with the MS cluster, and the authors said that larger cohorts are needed. TCR clonal expansion was highest in HAM/TSP patients and lowest in MS patients, with MS patients falling below even healthy controls. Expanded clones from different subjects shared no identical CDR3 amino acid sequences, which suggests that TCR-beta repertoires were private in all groups.

cDNA was synthesized by template-switch 5'RACE using a primer with a 10-nucleotide random unique molecular identifier that tagged each TCR transcript. Over 170 million TCR-beta sequences, covering 15-18 subjects, were produced in each sequencing run. Total RNA was extracted with the RNeasy kit. TCR-beta VDJ regions were amplified with primers for the TCR constant region and the 5'RACE anchor, using the KAPA Real-time Library Amplification kit. A first PCR added sample indexes and Illumina adaptors, after which a second PCR increased the library yield. After Ampure bead purification, the TCR product of roughly 650 bp was size-selected on a 2% E-gel SizeSelection system. Before pooling, library quality was checked on a Bioanalyzer, concentration was measured with Qubit, and libraries were quantified with the Kapa Library Quantification kit. Libraries were sequenced paired-end 2 x 150 bp on an Illumina HiSeq 2500. To increase sequence diversity, roughly 24-32% phiX was spiked into each library pool. The original pipeline was this. The quality-filtered reads were processed with the UMI-based MiGEC pipeline, whose error correction step removed more than 80% of the raw TCR sequences. IMGT germline references were used for alignment of VDJ genes, and clonotypes were defined by a unique CDR3 amino acid sequence together with V-J genes. Clonal expansion, Shannon diversity and CDR3 relatedness (CalcPairwiseDistances, ClusterSamples) were evaluated with VDJtools, and phylogenetic trees were built with CLCbio workbench. Clones with at least 8 unique UMIs were defined as expanded, with this threshold being based on coefficient-of-variation modelling across technical triplicates. TCRdb reanalyzed the raw reads on its own, using fastp at Q25 for trimming and MiXCR for clone calling, and kept in-frame beta chains. Rows merge per CDR3 protein into single entries with the most common DNA and genes. The V and J calls were determined by TCRdb, not by the authors. The sample profile shows about 60,000 distinct CDR3 sequences; over 3.5% of them were found once. The ten largest make up under 2.5% of the sample.

Sequencing was carried out using PBMCs. This sequence originates from a woman aged 45-59 years with multiple sclerosis. The chain is made from TRBV5-1 and TRBJ2-3, with an unclear D gene assignment. At the DNA level, the sequence is TGCGCCAGCAGCTTGTATGTGACGGACACAGATACGCAGTATTTT. Translated, it reads CASSLYVTDTDTQYF.